This passage covers 32 T cell receptor beta chains from one sample sequenced in a study of PD-1 blockade in classical Hodgkin lymphoma. Time point specified: cycle 4 day 1 (C4D1), after more than five weeks of nivolumab. There was relapse after autologous stem cell transplantation in every patient, and there was variation in brentuximab vedotin exposure. Magnetic negative selection was used to purify CD4+ T cells from PBMCs that had been thawed. Assay: immunoSEQ multiplex PCR; the TCRdb copy retains only in-frame clones and omits some. The profile shows 25,000 to 30,000 clones, around 85% of them singletons. This specimen consisted of CD4+ T cells from blood, obtained before the fourth cycle of nivolumab. These receptors came from a human donor with classical Hodgkin lymphoma.

This clone was counted only a few times. The rearrangement links TRBV7-8 to TRBJ2-3, with no clear D. V shed 4 bases and J shed 4 bases, with 18 bases lying between them. This CDR3 has 16 amino acids. CDR1 and CDR2 from the germline V gene are SGHVS and FQNEAQ. This CDR3 is CASSSYTDLAADTQYF. The CDR3 DNA reads TGTGCCAGCAGCTCCTATACCGACCTCGCGGCAGATACGCAGTATTTT.

The chain employs TRBV6-5 and TRBJ1-4, with D possibly TRBD1 on 6 matching bases. CDR3 size: 15 residues. Germline CDR1 reads MNHEY; CDR2 reads SVGAGI. V lost 2 bases and J 3 bases, leaving 10 bases between the germline ends. CDR3: CASSYPGAANEKLFF. The CDR3 coding sequence is TGTGCCAGCAGTTACCCAGGGGCAGCTAATGAAAAACTGTTTTTT.

The chain's CDR3 is CASSLTPRETDTQYF. The DNA for the CDR3 is TGTGCCAGCAGCTTAACTCCCAGGGAAACAGATACGCAGTATTTT. The chain recombines TRBV7-3 with TRBJ2-3, with a weak D call TRBD1 (5 bases). In germline, CDR1 is SGHTA, CDR2 FQGTGA. The CDR3 runs to 15 residues. V was shortened by 0 bases and J by 3 bases, with 10 bases between the two germline ends. Filled out from reference TRBV7-3 and TRBJ2-3, the complete variable domain reads GAGVSQTPSNKVTEKGKYVELRCDPISGHTALYWYRQSLGQGPEFLIYFQGTGAADDSGLPNDRFFAVRPEGSVSTLKIQRTERGDSAVYLCASSLTPRETDTQYFGPGTRLTVL.

This clone occurred a few times. The V and J genes are TRBV19 and TRBJ2-2; weak D call: TRBD1 (5 bases). Germline V gene data show CDR1 as LNHDA and CDR2 as SQIVND (reference sequence). Trimming removed 3 bases from V and 3 bases from J, with 8 bases in between. CDR3 size: 14 residues. The CDR3 nucleotides read TGTGCCAGTAGTATGCAGACAGACACCGGGGAGCTGTTTTTT. This codes for CASSMQTDTGELFF.

This chain joins TRBV28 and TRBJ1-2, with D possibly matching TRBD1 (5 bases). The germline V gene has CDR1 MDHEN and CDR2 SYDVKM. V lost 7 bases to trimming and J lost 2 bases, with 29 bases between them. The CDR3 contains 19 residues. DNA for the CDR3: TGTGCCAGCATTTACAAAACGGGGCAGGGTTCCATGGGGAACTATGGCTACACCTTC. This codes for CASIYKTGQGSMGNYGYTF.

V is TRBV28 and J is TRBJ1-4; D not resolved. The germline V gene encodes CDR1 MDHEN and CDR2 SYDVKM. Trimming removed 6 bases at V and 0 bases at J, with 8 bases between. This CDR3 comprises 14 residues. CDR3 DNA: TGTGCCAGCAGCGACATTGCAACTAATGAAAAACTGTTTTTT. Amino acid sequence: CASSDIATNEKLFF.

The table lists this clone with a few counts. The J gene is TRBJ2-2, the V gene TRBV28, with D possibly TRBD1 on 6 matching bases. CDR1 is MDHEN, CDR2 SYDVKM, per germline. The ends were cut back, 6 bases at V and 4 bases at J, with 12 bases in the middle. This CDR3 region has 14 residues. CDR3 amino acids: CASSRGSGTGELFF. The CDR3 DNA reads TGTGCCAGCAGCAGGGGCAGTGGCACCGGGGAGCTGTTTTTT. Combining the CDR3 with reference TRBV28 and TRBJ2-2 gives the whole variable domain DVKVTQSSRYLVKRTGEKVFLECVQDMDHENMFWYRQDPGLGLRLIYFSYDVKMKEKGDIPEGYSVSREKKERFSLILESASTNQTSMYLCASSRGSGTGELFFGEGSRLTVL.

The chain combines TRBV5-4 with TRBJ1-6; TRBD1 agrees at 10 bases. The CDR3 length is 17 residues. Germline lookup yields CDR1 SGHNT and CDR2 YYREEE (reference sequence). Germline trimming cut 0 bases from V and 6 bases from J; bases unmatched to any gene: 6. The CDR3 sequence: CASSLDFGTGANSPLHF. CDR3 DNA: TGTGCCAGCAGCTTGGATTTCGGGACAGGGGCTAATTCACCCCTCCACTTT.

J is TRBJ1-5 and V is TRBV19; TRBD1 matches 9 bases. CDR1 is LNHDA and CDR2 is SQIVND in the germline V gene (reference sequence). CDR3 length equals 14 residues. V gave up 10 bases and J gave up 1 base; unmatched junction bases: 5. CDR3 DNA: TGTGCCATCGCGGACAGGGGCAGCAATCAGCCCCAGCATTTT. Its protein product is CAIADRGSNQPQHF.

The chain couples TRBV7-9 to TRBJ1-1; D is perhaps TRBD1 (5 bases). V lost 5 bases to trimming and J lost 5 bases, with 18 bases between them. This CDR3 spans 15 amino acids. Germline CDR1 SEHNR, CDR2 FQNEAQ (reference sequence). The CDR3 region is CASSLGWGSRTEAFF. The CDR3, as DNA: TGTGCCAGCAGCCTTGGGTGGGGGAGCAGGACTGAAGCTTTCTTT.

This chain links TRBV6-5 with TRBJ1-3; a possible D gene is TRBD1 (6 bases). V lost 6 bases to trimming and J lost 5 bases, with 17 bases between them. CDR1 and CDR2 (germline): MNHEY, SVGAGI. The length of the CDR3 is 15 residues. In DNA form, the CDR3 reads TGTGCCAGCAGGCCGCGCGGGGGCGGTAGAAACACCATATATTTT. The encoded protein is CASRPRGGGRNTIYF.

V usage is TRBV11-2 and J usage is TRBJ2-2; no reliable D call. CDR3 length: 14 residues. Trimming removed 1 base at V and 4 bases at J, with 7 bases between. Germline V gene lookup returns CDR1 SGHAT and CDR2 FQNNGV. In DNA form, the CDR3 reads TGTGCCAGCAGCTTAGGGACGGGCACCGGGGAGCTGTTTTTT. It codes for CASSLGTGTGELFF.

Concerning this clone: The conserved phenylalanine or tryptophan is not found at the CDR3 terminus, so this likely reflects a read error. This sequence joins TRBV18 and TRBJ1-2; D perhaps matches TRBD1 (6 bases). The CDR3 totals 16 residues. V gave up 3 bases and J gave up 8 bases, with 22 bases separating them. Germline loops: CDR1 KGHSH, CDR2 LQKENI. CDR3 coding DNA: TGTGCCAGCTCACCGATCCCGGACAGCCGTACTAGGGGCTACACCCTC. As protein: CASSPIPDSRTRGYTL.

The gene calls are TRBV7-2 and TRBJ2-7, with D tentatively TRBD2 (6 bases). Trimming stripped 2 bases from V and 0 bases from J, with 11 bases between. The CDR3 consists of 15 residues. Germline V CDR1 and CDR2: SGHTA, FQGNSA. This chain's CDR3 is CASSLNRGSSYEQYF. As DNA, the CDR3 is TGTGCCAGCAGCTTAAATCGGGGGTCCTCCTACGAGCAGTACTTC.

The V gene is TRBV11-1, the J gene TRBJ1-1, with 9 bases that match TRBD1. V lost 6 bases and J lost 5; bases outside the gene matches: 4. Germline V gene sequence: CDR1 SGHAT, CDR2 FQDESV (reference sequence). The CDR3 has 13 residues. The CDR3 sequence is CASRRQGVTEAFF. DNA of the CDR3: TGTGCCAGCAGACGACAGGGGGTGACTGAAGCTTTCTTT.

The CDR3 DNA follows: TGCGCCAGCAGCGACGGGACAGGAGGTGGAAACACCATATATTTT. It encodes CASSDGTGGGNTIYF. The chain recombines TRBV5-1 with TRBJ1-3, with 8 positions matching TRBD1. The V segment lost 4 bases and the J segment 3 bases; nucleotides outside the gene matches: 6. The CDR3 length is 15 residues. Per the germline V gene, CDR1 is SGHRS and CDR2 is YFSETQ. The full variable domain, rest sourced from reference TRBV5-1 and TRBJ1-3, is KAGVTQTPRYLIKTRGQQVTLSCSPISGHRSVSWYQQTPGQGLQFLFEYFSETQRNKGNFPGRFSGRQFSNSRSEMNVSTLELGDSALYLCASSDGTGGGNTIYFGEGSWLTVV.

The sample holds a few counts of this clone. V and J are TRBV7-3 and TRBJ2-7; 8 bases map to TRBD2. Germline CDR1 and CDR2: SGHTA and FQGTGA. V dropped 2 bases and J dropped 3; count of bases not matched to a gene: 6. The CDR3 is 15 residues long. This CDR3 is CASSLYPGGLYEQYF. The CDR3 coding sequence is TGTGCCAGCAGCTTATATCCGGGAGGGCTCTACGAGCAGTACTTC.

The CDR3 sequence is CASSFGQGSFDIQYF. The CDR3 nucleotides read TGCGCCAGCAGCTTCGGACAGGGCTCTTTTGACATTCAGTACTTC. This chain uses TRBV5-1 with TRBJ2-4; 8 nucleotides line up with TRBD1. The CDR3 totals 15 residues. With 2 bases clipped from V and 8 bases from J, the junction kept 9 bases outside the gene matches. Per the germline V gene, CDR1 is SGHRS and CDR2 is YFSETQ.

The chain has TRBV27 and TRBJ2-7, with a possible D match to TRBD2 (7 bases). Trimming stripped 3 bases from V and 4 bases from J, with 22 bases between. This CDR3 spans 17 amino acids. Germline CDR1 MNHEY, CDR2 SMNVEV (reference sequence). In DNA form, the CDR3 reads TGTGCCAGCAGTTTGTATAGGGCCGGGGGGCAGCTGTACGAGCAGTACTTC. Translating it yields CASSLYRAGGQLYEQYF.

The chain combines TRBV18 with TRBJ1-1; D is perhaps TRBD1 (6 bases). Trimming removed 5 bases from V and 1 base from J, with 26 bases in between. This CDR3 has 19 amino acids. Germline V gene data show CDR1 as KGHSH and CDR2 as LQKENI. The CDR3 DNA reads TGTGCCAGCTCATCAGACCGGATGGGTACAGGGTACGAGAACACTGAAGCTTTCTTT. Its translation: CASSSDRMGTGYENTEAFF.

The chain links TRBV4-1 to TRBJ2-2, with 7 bases matching TRBD2. This CDR3 contains 17 residues. Germline loops: CDR1 MGHRA, CDR2 YSYEKL. Trimming cost V 0 bases and J 3 bases; bases outside gene matches: 7. CDR3 sequence reads: CASSQEWAGVYTGELFF. CDR3 nucleotides: TGCGCCAGCAGCCAAGAATGGGCGGGAGTCTACACCGGGGAGCTGTTTTTT.

V usage is TRBV27 and J usage is TRBJ1-4; D is unresolved. The CDR3 has 15 residues. Trimming removed 2 bases from V and 2 bases from J, with 9 bases in between. CDR1 is MNHEY and CDR2 is SMNVEV in the germline V gene (reference sequence). The CDR3 sequence: CASSLTPRTNEKLFF. CDR3 in DNA: TGTGCCAGCAGTTTAACCCCCCGGACTAATGAAAAACTGTTTTTT.

In its sample, this clone was seen once. This chain joins TRBV4-2 and TRBJ2-1; 8 bases align to TRBD1. Germline trimming cut 7 bases from V and 4 bases from J; bases unmatched to any gene: 9. The CDR3 is 15 residues long. Germline V CDR1 and CDR2: LGHNA, YNFKEQ. The CDR3 sequence is CASTSTGAIYNEQFF. The CDR3 DNA sequence: TGTGCCAGCACCTCGACAGGGGCTATTTACAATGAGCAGTTCTTC.

The V gene is TRBV2, the J gene TRBJ2-2, with D perhaps TRBD1 (5 bases). The CDR3 length is 13 residues. V was shortened by 7 bases and J by 1 base, with 7 bases between the two germline ends. The germline gives CDR1 SNHLY, CDR2 FYNNEI. This CDR3 reads CASTRGNTGELFF. The DNA for the CDR3 is TGTGCCAGCACAAGGGGGAACACCGGGGAGCTGTTTTTT.

The rearrangement uses TRBV5-6 and TRBJ2-7; D is tentatively TRBD1 or TRBD2 (5 bases each). CDR3 size: 14 residues. The ends were cut back, 6 bases at V and 7 bases at J, with 20 bases in the middle. Germline CDR1 is SGHDT and CDR2 is YYEEEE. The CDR3 sequence: CASTPDLGAGEQYF. The CDR3 bases are TGTGCCAGCACGCCGGACTTAGGGGCTGGGGAGCAGTACTTC.

The CDR3 DNA sequence: TGCAGCGTTGGGGGCCGACGGGACCTAAGCACAGATACGCAGTATTTT. It codes for CSVGGRRDLSTDTQYF. V is TRBV29-1 and J is TRBJ2-3; possibly TRBD1 or TRBD2 for D (5 bases each). This CDR3 has 16 amino acids. The germline gives CDR1 SQVTM, CDR2 ANQGSEA. Trimming left V 4 bases short and J 0 bases short, with 17 bases between.

V usage is TRBV6-1 and J usage is TRBJ2-7, with 9 bases that match TRBD1. The CDR3 is 15 residues long. V shed 2 bases, J shed 4 bases, and the junction held 6 bases outside the gene matches. From germline, CDR1 is MNHNS and CDR2 SASEGT. CDR3 sequence reads: CASSELPGQGYEQYF. As DNA, the CDR3 is TGTGCCAGCAGTGAATTACCGGGACAGGGATACGAGCAGTACTTC.

This chain links TRBV7-7 with TRBJ2-5; 9 bases agree with TRBD2. CDR1 is SSHAT, CDR2 FNYEAQ, per germline (reference sequence). The CDR3 totals 11 residues. CDR3 coding DNA: TGTGCAGTAGCGGGGGAAGAGACCCAGTACTTC. Amino acids: CAVAGEETQYF.

The chain carries TRBV18 and TRBJ1-3; 8 nucleotides line up with TRBD1. The germline V gene encodes CDR1 KGHSH and CDR2 LQKENI. V was clipped by 4 bases and J by 0 bases; unmatched bases: 5. The CDR3 is 16 residues long. The CDR3 is CASSQGGTGSGNTIYF. CDR3 DNA sequence: TGTGCCAGCTCACAGGGCGGGACAGGCTCTGGAAACACCATATATTTT.

The chain joins TRBV28 to TRBJ2-7; 8 bases map to TRBD2. The V and J ends lost 3 bases and 2 bases, in that order; junction bases with no gene match: 6. The CDR3 spans 15 residues. Germline values: CDR1 MDHEN, CDR2 SYDVKM. The CDR3 coding sequence is TGTGCCAGCAGTTTCGCTGGGACTAGAACCTACGAGCAGTACTTC. Its translation: CASSFAGTRTYEQYF.

This clone was seen a few times. The J gene is TRBJ2-3, the V gene TRBV7-3; D remains ambiguous. V shed 4 bases and J shed 2 bases, with 13 bases lying between them. The CDR3 has 15 amino acids. Germline CDR1 is SGHTA and CDR2 is FQGTGA. Written as DNA, the CDR3 is TGTGCCAGCAGCTCCGAAGGACGCGACACAGATACGCAGTATTTT. Translation: CASSSEGRDTDTQYF.

There are a few counts of this clone. The genes are TRBV6-1 and TRBJ1-2; weak D call: TRBD1 (5 bases). Germline CDR1 is MNHNS and CDR2 is SASEGT. V was clipped by 5 bases and J by 3 bases, with 16 bases between them. The length of the CDR3 is 15 residues. CDR3 in amino acids: CASSRPGQGHYGYTF. The CDR3 DNA reads TGTGCCAGCAGTCGGCCAGGGCAGGGCCACTATGGCTACACCTTC.